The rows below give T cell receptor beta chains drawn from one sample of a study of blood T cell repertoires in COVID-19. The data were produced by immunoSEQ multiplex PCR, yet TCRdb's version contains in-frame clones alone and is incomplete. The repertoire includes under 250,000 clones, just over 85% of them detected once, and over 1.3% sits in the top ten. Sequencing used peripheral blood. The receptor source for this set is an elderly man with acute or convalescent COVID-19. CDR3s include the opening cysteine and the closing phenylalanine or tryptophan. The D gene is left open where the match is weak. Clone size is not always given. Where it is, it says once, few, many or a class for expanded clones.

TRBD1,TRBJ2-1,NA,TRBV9,CASSSGGSGFDEQFF,TGTGCCAGCAGTTCAGGGGGAAGTGGGTTCGATGAGCAGTTCTTC
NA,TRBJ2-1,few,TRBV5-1,CATSRGSSYNEQFF,TGCGCCACCTCGAGGGGGAGCTCCTACAATGAGCAGTTCTTC
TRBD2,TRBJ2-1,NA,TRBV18,CASSPRLAGGGGYNEQFF,TGTGCCAGCTCACCACGACTAGCGGGAGGAGGTGGCTACAATGAGCAGTTCTTC
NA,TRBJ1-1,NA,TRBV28,CASSLAQGRAFF,TGTGCCAGCAGTTTAGCCCAGGGCCGAGCTTTCTTT
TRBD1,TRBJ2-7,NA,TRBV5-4,CASSPTGQGYEQYF,TGTGCCAGCAGCCCTACCGGACAGGGCTACGAGCAGTACTTC
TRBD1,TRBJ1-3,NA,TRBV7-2,CASSSIGQGRRNTIYF,TGTGCCAGCAGCTCGATAGGACAGGGGAGGAGAAACACCATATATTTT
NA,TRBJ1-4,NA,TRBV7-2,CASSFSLRGGEKLFF,TGTGCCAGCAGCTTTTCATTGCGCGGGGGTGAAAAACTGTTTTTT
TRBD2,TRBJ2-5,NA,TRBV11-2,CASSLTGGQQETQYF,TGTGCCAGCAGCTTAACGGGGGGGCAGCAAGAGACCCAGTACTTC
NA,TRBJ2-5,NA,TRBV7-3,CASSPGTQETQYF,TGTGCCAGCAGCCCCGGGACACAAGAGACCCAGTACTTC
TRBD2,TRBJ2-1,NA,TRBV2,CASSAEGASGSHEQFF,TGTGCCAGCAGTGCAGAGGGGGCTAGCGGGAGCCATGAGCAGTTCTTC
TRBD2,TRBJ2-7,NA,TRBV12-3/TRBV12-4,CASRKGGPGEQYF,TGTGCCAGCCGGAAGGGAGGGCCGGGAGAGCAGTACTTC
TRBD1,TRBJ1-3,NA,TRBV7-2,CASSPGQGSANTIYF,TGTGCCAGCAGTCCAGGACAGGGGAGTGCAAACACCATATATTTT
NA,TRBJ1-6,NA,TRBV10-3,CAISENNYNSPLHF,TGTGCCATCAGTGAGAACAACTATAATTCACCCCTCCACTTT
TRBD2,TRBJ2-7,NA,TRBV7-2,CASSLRPSGKGEQYF,TGTGCCAGCAGCTTAAGGCCTAGCGGGAAGGGGGAGCAGTACTTC
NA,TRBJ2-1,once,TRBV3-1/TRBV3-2,CASSQPLSVYSYNEQFF,TGTGCCAGCAGCCAGCCCCTGAGCGTTTACTCCTACAATGAGCAGTTCTTC
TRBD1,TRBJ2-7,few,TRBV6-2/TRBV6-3,CASSKQDRTLYEQYF,TGTGCCAGCAGTAAACAGGACAGGACCCTCTACGAGCAGTACTTC
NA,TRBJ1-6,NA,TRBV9,CASSVPKGDIDSPLHF,TGTGCCAGCAGCGTACCCAAAGGGGACATCGATTCACCCCTCCACTTT
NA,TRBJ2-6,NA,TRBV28,CASMEKKSGANVLTF,TGTGCCAGCATGGAGAAGAAGTCTGGGGCCAACGTCCTGACTTTC
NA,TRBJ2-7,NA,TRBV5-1,CASSLGRGSYEQYF,TGCGCCAGCAGCTTGGGGAGGGGTTCCTACGAGCAGTACTTC
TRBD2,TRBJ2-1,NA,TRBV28,CASSSRREYEFF,TGTGCCAGCAGTTCCCGGCGGGAGTATGAGTTCTTC
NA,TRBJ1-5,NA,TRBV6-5,CASSYSRGRNQPQHF,TGTGCCAGCAGTTACAGTAGGGGGAGAAATCAGCCCCAGCATTTT
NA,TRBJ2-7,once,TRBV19,CASSIRLLHYEQYF,TGTGCCAGTAGTATACGCCTACTTCACTACGAGCAGTACTTC
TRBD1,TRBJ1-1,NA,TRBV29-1,CSVQPTGTHTEAFF,TGCAGCGTTCAACCGACAGGGACCCACACTGAAGCTTTCTTT
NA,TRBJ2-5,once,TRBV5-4,CASSLAPDLGRETQYF,TGTGCCAGCAGCTTGGCCCCCGACCTAGGGAGGGAGACCCAGTACTTC
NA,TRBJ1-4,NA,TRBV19,CASSMDTLASEKLFF,TGTGCCAGTAGTATGGACACACTGGCGAGTGAAAAACTGTTTTTT
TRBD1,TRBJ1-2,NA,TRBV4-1,CASSLRDRGEVDYGYTF,TGCGCCAGCAGCCTCCGGGACAGGGGGGAAGTAGACTATGGCTACACCTTC
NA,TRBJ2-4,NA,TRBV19,CASSINWEEGDIQYF,TGTGCCAGTAGTATCAATTGGGAAGAGGGGGACATTCAGTACTTC
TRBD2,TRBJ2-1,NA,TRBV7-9,CASSSTPGLADYNEQFF,TGTGCCAGCAGCTCGACGCCGGGACTAGCTGACTACAATGAGCAGTTCTTC
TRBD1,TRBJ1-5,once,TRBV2,CASRRQGNSQPQHF,TGTGCCAGCAGAAGACAGGGGAATTCTCAGCCCCAGCATTTT
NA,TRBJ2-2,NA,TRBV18,CASSPRDEYTGELFF,TGTGCCAGCTCACCCAGGGATGAATACACCGGGGAGCTGTTTTTT
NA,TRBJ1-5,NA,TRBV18,CASSSTVQPQHF,TGTGCCAGCTCGAGCACCGTTCAGCCCCAGCATTTT
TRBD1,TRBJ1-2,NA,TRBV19,CATLPGQGAYTF,TGTGCCACCTTACCGGGACAGGGAGCCTACACCTTC
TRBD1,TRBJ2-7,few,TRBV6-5,CASRRQGLYEQYF,TGTGCCAGTCGGCGACAGGGTTTGTACGAGCAGTACTTC
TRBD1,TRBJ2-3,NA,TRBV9,CASSVSRTGRQDTQYF,TGTGCCAGCAGCGTTTCCCGGACAGGGCGGCAAGATACGCAGTATTTT
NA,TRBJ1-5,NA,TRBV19,CASSGTPLNQPQHF,TGTGCCAGTTCCGGGACACCCTTAAATCAGCCCCAGCATTTT
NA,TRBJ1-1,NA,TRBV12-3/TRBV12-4,CASSFTGTNRAFF,TGTGCCAGCAGTTTTACAGGGACAAATCGAGCTTTCTTT
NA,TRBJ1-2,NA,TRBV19,CASSIFPGNGYTF,TGTGCCAGTAGTATATTTCCGGGGAATGGCTACACCTTC
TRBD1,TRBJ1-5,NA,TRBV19,CASSPIVTTGENQPQHF,TGTGCCAGTAGTCCCATTGTGACGACAGGGGAAAATCAGCCCCAGCATTTT
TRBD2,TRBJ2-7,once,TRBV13,CASSLLPSGYEQYF,TGTGCCAGCAGCTTATTGCCTAGCGGCTACGAGCAGTACTTC
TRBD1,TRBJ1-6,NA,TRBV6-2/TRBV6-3,CASSPNSRDRGPKWSPLHF,TGTGCCAGCAGCCCCAACAGCCGGGACAGGGGGCCGAAGTGGTCACCCCTCCACTTT
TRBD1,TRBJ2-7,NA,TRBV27,CASSPGTASGYEQYF,TGTGCCAGCAGTCCAGGGACAGCTTCAGGGTACGAGCAGTACTTC
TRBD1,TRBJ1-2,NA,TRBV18,CASSAWDRVEDGYTF,TGTGCCAGCTCAGCCTGGGACAGGGTAGAAGATGGCTACACCTTC
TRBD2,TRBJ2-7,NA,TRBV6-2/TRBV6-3,CASSRPVAGAGEQYF,TGTGCCAGCAGTCGACCCGTGGCGGGAGCAGGAGAGCAGTACTTC
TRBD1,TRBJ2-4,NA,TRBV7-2,CASSLETGQGLVKNIQYF,TGTGCCAGCAGCTTAGAGACGGGACAGGGCTTGGTCAAAAACATTCAGTACTTC
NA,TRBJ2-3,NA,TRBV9,CASSPRSGGGTDTQYF,TGTGCCAGCAGCCCCAGGTCTGGAGGTGGTACAGATACGCAGTATTTT
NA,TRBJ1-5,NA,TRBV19,CASSIRGEGNNQPQHF,TGTGCCAGTAGCATCCGGGGGGAGGGGAACAATCAGCCCCAGCATTTT
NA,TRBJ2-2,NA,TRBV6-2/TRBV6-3,CASSSLVSGELFF,TGTGCCAGCAGTTCGCTAGTTTCCGGGGAGCTGTTTTTT
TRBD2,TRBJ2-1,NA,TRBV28,CASSSSAGGTLSYNEQFF,TGTGCCAGCAGTTCGTCAGCGGGAGGCACCTTATCCTACAATGAGCAGTTCTTC